These T cell receptor beta chains were read from a single sample in a study of T cells in localized non-small cell lung cancer. Profiling relied on immunoSEQ multiplex PCR, and the TCRdb table lists in-frame clones only, not all of them. The data show about 1,200 clones, with more than 35% seen just once and under 15% held by the top ten. Sequenced here: lung tumor tissue, sampled before any cancer treatment. These receptors all stem from a male donor aged 60 or over with stage II squamous cell lung carcinoma. Both conserved end residues are part of each CDR3. Each record gives: clone size, CDR3 length, J gene, V gene, D gene, CDR3 protein, CDR3 DNA. A D gene is named only where the DNA matches it firmly. Clone size is not always given. Where it is, it says once, few, many or a class for expanded clones.

size: large
length: 13
J: TRBJ1-3
V: TRBV6-8
D: NA
CDR3: CASSTGPGNTIYF
DNA: TGTGCCAGCAGTACGGGACCAGGAAACACCATATATTTT

size: NA
length: 17
J: TRBJ2-7
V: TRBV6-8
D: TRBD2
CDR3: CASSYGGLAGGRFEQYF
DNA: TGTGCCAGCAGTTATGGGGGCCTAGCGGGAGGGCGGTTCGAGCAGTACTTC

size: large
length: 16
J: TRBJ1-2
V: TRBV6-8
D: TRBD1
CDR3: CASSFGQGGSPYGYTF
DNA: TGTGCCAGCAGTTTCGGACAGGGAGGGTCCCCCTATGGCTACACCTTC

size: NA
length: 16
J: TRBJ2-1
V: TRBV30
D: TRBD1
CDR3: CAWSPFGQGGDNEQFF
DNA: TGTGCCTGGAGTCCTTTCGGACAGGGGGGGGACAATGAGCAGTTCTTC

size: once
length: 15
J: TRBJ1-1
V: TRBV19
D: TRBD1
CDR3: CASSPRQGMNTEAFF
DNA: TGTGCCAGTAGTCCCCGACAGGGGATGAACACTGAAGCTTTCTTT

size: NA
length: 13
J: TRBJ2-2
V: TRBV25-1
D: NA
CDR3: CASSVTSSGELFF
DNA: TGTGCCAGCAGTGTAACTAGTTCCGGGGAGCTGTTTTTT

size: NA
length: 12
J: TRBJ2-5
V: TRBV29-1
D: NA
CDR3: CSVDALAETQYF
DNA: TGCAGCGTTGATGCACTAGCAGAGACCCAGTACTTC

size: NA
length: 14
J: TRBJ2-2
V: TRBV19
D: NA
CDR3: CASTPYPGQRELFF
DNA: TGTGCCAGTACCCCCTACCCGGGACAAAGGGAGCTGTTTTTT

size: few
length: 13
J: TRBJ2-1
V: TRBV29-1
D: NA
CDR3: CSVQRLGHNEQFF
DNA: TGCAGCGTTCAGAGGCTAGGACACAATGAGCAGTTCTTC

size: NA
length: 13
J: TRBJ2-3
V: TRBV23-1
D: NA
CDR3: CVIWERRTDTQYF
DNA: TGCGTCATTTGGGAGCGTCGCACAGATACGCAGTATTTT

size: NA
length: 15
J: TRBJ2-2
V: TRBV5-1
D: NA
CDR3: CASSPTGQNTGELFF
DNA: TGCGCCAGCAGCCCGACTGGTCAAAACACCGGGGAGCTGTTTTTT

size: NA
length: 16
J: TRBJ1-5
V: TRBV28
D: NA
CDR3: CASSLYSSYSNQPQHF
DNA: TGTGCCAGCAGTTTATACAGCAGCTATAGCAATCAGCCCCAGCATTTT

size: NA
length: 16
J: TRBJ2-3
V: TRBV15
D: TRBD2
CDR3: CATSKSGGPGTDTQYF
DNA: TGTGCCACCAGCAAATCGGGAGGGCCGGGCACAGATACGCAGTATTTT

size: few
length: 13
J: TRBJ1-2
V: TRBV6-8
D: NA
CDR3: CASSPTTNYGYTF
DNA: TGTGCCAGCAGCCCGACAACTAACTATGGCTACACCTTC

size: NA
length: 14
J: TRBJ1-1
V: TRBV28
D: TRBD1
CDR3: CASSFAGQGTEAFF
DNA: TGTGCCAGCAGTTTTGCGGGACAGGGCACTGAAGCTTTCTTT

size: NA
length: 15
J: TRBJ2-1
V: TRBV30
D: NA
CDR3: CAWNPKAGGYNEQFF
DNA: TGTGCCTGGAATCCGAAGGCGGGCGGATACAATGAGCAGTTCTTC

size: NA
length: 13
J: TRBJ1-5
V: TRBV19
D: NA
CDR3: CASTQNSNQPQHF
DNA: TGTGCCAGTACCCAGAATAGCAATCAGCCCCAGCATTTT

size: NA
length: 19
J: TRBJ1-4
V: TRBV6-8
D: NA
CDR3: CASSARIRRIGASVEKLFF
DNA: TGTGCCAGCAGTGCCAGAATTCGGCGAATTGGGGCATCGGTCGAAAAACTGTTTTTT

size: few
length: 16
J: TRBJ2-6
V: TRBV11-3
D: NA
CDR3: CASSLVGGTGANVLTF
DNA: TGTGCCAGCAGCTTAGTAGGGGGAACTGGGGCCAACGTCCTGACTTTC

size: few
length: 14
J: TRBJ2-7
V: TRBV6-8
D: NA
CDR3: CAISGGGSTYEQYF
DNA: TGTGCCATCAGTGGGGGCGGGAGCACCTACGAGCAGTACTTC

size: NA
length: 15
J: TRBJ2-7
V: TRBV28
D: NA
CDR3: CASSPGGTRSYEQYF
DNA: TGTGCCAGCAGTCCTGGAGGGACAAGATCCTACGAGCAGTACTTC

size: few
length: 15
J: TRBJ1-4
V: TRBV11-1
D: NA
CDR3: CASSQTGIPNEKLFF
DNA: TGTGCCAGCAGCCAAACAGGGATCCCTAATGAAAAACTGTTTTTT

size: NA
length: 14
J: TRBJ1-1
V: TRBV19
D: NA
CDR3: CASSIGGGYTEAFF
DNA: TGTGCCAGTAGTATTGGAGGGGGTTACACTGAAGCTTTCTTT

size: NA
length: 15
J: TRBJ2-2
V: TRBV30
D: NA
CDR3: CAWTPGQLNTGELFF
DNA: TGTGCCTGGACCCCAGGGCAGCTGAACACCGGGGAGCTGTTTTTT

size: few
length: 12
J: TRBJ2-7
V: TRBV29-1
D: NA
CDR3: CSVGEGVYEQYF
DNA: TGCAGCGTTGGAGAAGGCGTTTACGAGCAGTACTTC

size: NA
length: 14
J: TRBJ2-3
V: TRBV30
D: NA
CDR3: CAWSGDSYTDTQYF
DNA: TGTGCCTGGAGTGGGGATTCTTACACAGATACGCAGTATTTT

size: NA
length: 12
J: TRBJ1-5
V: TRBV30
D: NA
CDR3: CAWNFPDQPQHF
DNA: TGTGCCTGGAACTTCCCAGATCAGCCCCAGCATTTT

size: NA
length: 15
J: TRBJ1-1
V: TRBV19
D: NA
CDR3: CATQDTNPMNTEAFF
DNA: TGTGCCACCCAAGACACCAACCCTATGAACACTGAAGCTTTCTTT

size: NA
length: 13
J: TRBJ1-2
V: TRBV29-1
D: TRBD1
CDR3: CSVVGGQAYGYTF
DNA: TGCAGCGTTGTCGGAGGACAGGCATATGGCTACACCTTC

size: NA
length: 13
J: TRBJ1-4
V: TRBV25-1
D: NA
CDR3: CASSDSTREKLFF
DNA: TGTGCCAGCAGCGACAGCACCCGGGAAAAACTGTTTTTT

size: NA
length: 15
J: TRBJ2-2
V: TRBV9
D: NA
CDR3: CASSPGGLNTGELFF
DNA: TGTGCCAGCTCACCTGGGGGCCTGAACACCGGGGAGCTGTTTTTT

size: once
length: 17
J: TRBJ2-3
V: TRBV28
D: TRBD2
CDR3: CASSLFPSGGPTDTQYF
DNA: TGTGCCAGCAGTTTATTTCCTAGCGGGGGTCCCACAGATACGCAGTATTTT

size: medium-sized
length: 14
J: TRBJ2-5
V: TRBV11-3
D: NA
CDR3: CASSLDPGIETQYF
DNA: TGTGCCAGCAGCTTAGATCCCGGAATTGAGACCCAGTACTTC

size: few
length: 17
J: TRBJ2-6
V: TRBV29-1
D: TRBD1
CDR3: CSVPFDRDVPGANVLTF
DNA: TGCAGCGTTCCCTTTGACAGGGACGTACCTGGGGCCAACGTCCTGACTTTC

size: NA
length: 14
J: TRBJ2-1
V: TRBV10-2
D: NA
CDR3: CASGGGLDYNEQFF
DNA: TGCGCCAGCGGAGGGGGACTCGACTACAATGAGCAGTTCTTC

size: NA
length: 12
J: TRBJ1-2
V: TRBV28
D: NA
CDR3: CASSLGGSGYTF
DNA: TGTGCCAGCAGTTTAGGAGGGAGCGGCTACACCTTC

size: large
length: 12
J: TRBJ2-7
V: TRBV6-8
D: TRBD2
CDR3: CAVSGRADEQYF
DNA: TGTGCCGTTAGCGGGAGGGCCGACGAGCAGTACTTC

size: NA
length: 14
J: TRBJ1-3
V: TRBV6-8
D: NA
CDR3: CASSASDSGNTIYF
DNA: TGTGCCAGCAGTGCGTCCGACTCTGGAAACACCATATATTTT

size: NA
length: 15
J: TRBJ2-1
V: TRBV15
D: TRBD2
CDR3: CATSRDPASGNEQFF
DNA: TGTGCCACCAGCAGAGATCCGGCTAGCGGGAATGAGCAGTTCTTC

size: NA
length: 12
J: TRBJ1-2
V: TRBV28
D: NA
CDR3: CASTVAREGYTF
DNA: TGTGCCAGCACCGTTGCCCGGGAGGGCTACACCTTC

size: NA
length: 15
J: TRBJ1-3
V: TRBV5-1
D: NA
CDR3: CASSQIGGSGNTIYF
DNA: TGCGCCAGCAGCCAGATCGGGGGCTCTGGAAACACCATATATTTT

size: NA
length: 16
J: TRBJ2-7
V: TRBV4-1
D: TRBD2
CDR3: CASSQGGLASNYEQYF
DNA: TGCGCCAGCAGCCAAGGGGGACTAGCGAGCAACTACGAGCAGTACTTC

size: NA
length: 14
J: TRBJ2-7
V: TRBV19
D: TRBD2
CDR3: CASSTVAGHYEQYF
DNA: TGTGCCAGTAGTACGGTAGCGGGCCACTACGAGCAGTACTTC

size: NA
length: 13
J: TRBJ2-1
V: TRBV6-8
D: TRBD2
CDR3: CAINPAGGDEQFF
DNA: TGTGCCATCAATCCCGCTGGGGGGGATGAGCAGTTCTTC

size: medium-sized
length: 15
J: TRBJ2-7
V: TRBV6-8
D: TRBD1
CDR3: CAIGARDSTTYKQYF
DNA: TGTGCCATCGGGGCTAGGGACAGTACTACCTACAAGCAGTACTTC

size: NA
length: 17
J: TRBJ2-7
V: TRBV15
D: TRBD2
CDR3: CATMKASGRREKNEQYF
DNA: TGTGCCACCATGAAGGCTAGCGGGAGAAGGGAGAAGAACGAGCAGTACTTC

size: NA
length: 13
J: TRBJ1-1
V: TRBV14
D: NA
CDR3: CASSQQTQNEAFF
DNA: TGTGCCAGCAGCCAACAAACACAGAATGAAGCTTTCTTT

size: few
length: 17
J: TRBJ2-1
V: TRBV9
D: TRBD1
CDR3: CASRPGQGRPRHNEQFF
DNA: TGTGCCAGCAGGCCGGGACAGGGCCGACCTAGGCACAATGAGCAGTTCTTC

size: few
length: 12
J: TRBJ1-1
V: TRBV19
D: TRBD1
CDR3: CASSGQGTEAFF
DNA: TGTGCCAGCTCAGGACAGGGTACTGAAGCTTTCTTT

size: NA
length: 15
J: TRBJ2-3
V: TRBV7-5
D: NA
CDR3: CASSLGLVGPDTQYF
DNA: TGTGCCAGCAGCTTAGGACTAGTTGGCCCAGATACGCAGTATTTT

size: NA
length: 14
J: TRBJ2-7
V: TRBV6-8
D: TRBD1
CDR3: CASTLGTAPYEQYF
DNA: TGTGCCAGCACCCTCGGGACAGCTCCGTACGAGCAGTACTTC

size: medium-sized
length: 11
J: TRBJ1-1
V: TRBV6-7
D: NA
CDR3: CASRANTEAFF
DNA: TGTGCCAGCAGAGCGAACACTGAAGCTTTCTTT

size: NA
length: 13
J: TRBJ1-1
V: TRBV28
D: NA
CDR3: CASATGSRTEAFF
DNA: TGTGCCAGCGCCACAGGGTCGAGGACTGAAGCTTTCTTT

size: large
length: 14
J: TRBJ2-7
V: TRBV4-1
D: NA
CDR3: CASSQEDFAYEQYF
DNA: TGCGCCAGCAGCCAAGAGGACTTCGCCTACGAGCAGTACTTC

size: large
length: 16
J: TRBJ1-4
V: TRBV6-8
D: NA
CDR3: CASEDIFSGGNEKLFF
DNA: TGTGCCAGCGAGGACATCTTCTCGGGGGGCAATGAAAAACTGTTTTTT

size: NA
length: 14
J: TRBJ1-2
V: TRBV29-1
D: NA
CDR3: CSVGTNRANYGYTF
DNA: TGCAGCGTTGGAACAAATCGAGCTAACTATGGCTACACCTTC

size: NA
length: 12
J: TRBJ1-5
V: TRBV14
D: NA
CDR3: CASSLPRGPQHF
DNA: TGTGCCAGCAGCCTCCCTAGAGGCCCCCAGCATTTT